Below are 29 T cell receptor beta chains sequenced from a single sample in a study of lung T cells in sarcoidosis with Löfgren's syndrome. TCRdb independently ran MiXCR on the reads; one entry per CDR3 protein. The table shows more than 50,000 distinct CDR3 sequences, with around 20% occurring only once. Sequenced input: CD4+ T cells from PBMCs. The receptors stem from a human donor with sarcoidosis (Löfgren's syndrome or another form), or a control subject (not recorded which).

In this sample, this clonotype turned up a few times. This chain links TRBV12-3 or TRBV12-4 with TRBJ2-3; a weak D match, TRBD1 (6 bases). Trimming cost V 3 bases and J 0 bases, with 7 bases left between them. The CDR3 is 14 amino acids. This CDR3 is CASSFDRSTDTQYF. The CDR3 nucleotides read TGTGCCAGCAGTTTCGACAGGAGCACAGATACGCAGTATTTT.

The sample holds many counts of this clonotype. The chain recombines TRBV20-1 with TRBJ1-5; 9 bases agree with TRBD1. The germline V gene encodes CDR1 DFQATT and CDR2 SNEGSKA (reference sequence). The CDR3 has 13 amino acids. V trimming: 5 bases; J trimming: 4 bases; junction bases outside the gene matches: 3. The chain's CDR3 is CSAHGTGNQPQHF. The CDR3 DNA is TGCAGTGCTCATGGGACAGGGAATCAGCCCCAGCATTTT.

This clonotype was detected ten times or more. This chain links TRBV19 with TRBJ2-5; 7 nucleotides line up with TRBD1. This CDR3 has 13 residues. Germline V lookup: CDR1 LNHDA, CDR2 SQIVND (reference sequence). Trimming took 6 bases from V and 4 from J; bases not matched to a gene: 5. CDR3 DNA: TGTGCCAGTAGGACAGGGCCGGGAGAGACCCAGTACTTC. It translates to CASRTGPGETQYF.

This clonotype is termed medium-sized. The chain uses TRBV6-1 and TRBJ2-7; D not certain. The CDR3 extends over 15 amino acids. Looked up from germline, CDR1 is MNHNS and CDR2 is SASEGT. The V gene lost 0 bases and the J gene lost 0 bases, with 9 bases spanning the gap. The DNA for the CDR3 is TGTGCCAGCAGTGAAGCGCTCGGACCCTCCTACGAGCAGTACTTC. The encoded protein is CASSEALGPSYEQYF.

This clonotype was seen repeatedly, ten times or more. The chain is built from TRBV14 and TRBJ2-1; a weak D match, TRBD1 (6 bases). The germline V and J ends were trimmed by 5 bases and 6 bases, with 20 bases remaining between them. CDR1 is SGHDN, CDR2 FVKESK, per germline. This CDR3 has 16 amino acids. In DNA, the CDR3 is TGTGCCAGCAGCTTACCAAGGGGGACGGGCGGCAATGAGCAGTTCTTC. The encoded protein is CASSLPRGTGGNEQFF.

CDR3 in amino acids: CASTLSGGPQETQYF. As DNA, the CDR3 is TGTGCCAGCACTCTTAGCGGGGGGCCACAAGAGACCCAGTACTTC. This sequence joins TRBV5-6 and TRBJ2-5; 10 bases line up with TRBD2. V lost 6 bases, J lost 2 bases, and 7 bases stayed unmatched. CDR3 length: 15 amino acids. Germline loops: CDR1 SGHDT, CDR2 YYEEEE. Drawing the rest from reference TRBV5-6 and TRBJ2-5, the complete variable domain is DAGVTQSPTHLIKTRGQQVTLRCSPKSGHDTVSWYQQALGQGPQFIFQYYEEEERQRGNFPDRFSGHQFPNYSSELNVNALLLGDSALYLCASTLSGGPQETQYFGPGTRLLVL.

The CDR3 DNA reads TGTGCCAGCAGCTTGGGACAGATCTACAATGAGCAGTTCTTC. It specifies CASSLGQIYNEQFF. The rearrangement joins TRBV11-2 to TRBJ2-1; the match to TRBD1 covers 7 bases. Trimming took 3 bases from V and 3 from J; bases not matched to a gene: 2. Germline lookup yields CDR1 SGHAT and CDR2 FQNNGV. The CDR3 has 14 amino acids.

The gene calls are TRBV18 and TRBJ1-2, with D unclear. V lost 6 bases, J lost 3 bases, and 8 bases lay in between. The CDR3 covers 12 residues. Germline V gene lookup returns CDR1 KGHSH and CDR2 LQKENI. The CDR3 spells CASSLRDYGYTF. The CDR3 DNA reads as TGTGCCAGCTCCCTTCGAGACTATGGCTACACCTTC.

A remark on this clonotype: A much more abundant neighbour one base away suggests this may be a read error. The chain employs TRBV7-2 and TRBJ2-3, with a possible D match to TRBD1 (5 bases). Germline CDR1 SGHTA, CDR2 FQGNSA. The CDR3 totals 13 residues. The CDR3 DNA follows: TGTGCCAGCAGACGACAGATCACAGATGCGCAGTATTTT. Protein sequence: CASRRQITDAQYF.

This clonotype occurred many times. CDR3 loop: CASTQGASQYNEQFF. As DNA, the CDR3 is TGTGCCAGCACCCAGGGGGCTAGCCAGTACAATGAGCAGTTCTTC. The rearrangement joins TRBV7-2 to TRBJ2-1; the match to TRBD1 covers 8 bases. Unmatched junction bases numbered 9, after V lost 7 bases and J lost 4 bases. Looked up from germline, CDR1 is SGHTA and CDR2 is FQGNSA. CDR3 length equals 15 residues.

Comments on this clonotype: One junction end does not reproduce the germline sequence, and a read error may be involved. The chain carries TRBV12-3 or TRBV12-4 and TRBJ1-1, with 7 bases matching TRBD1. The CDR3 loop spans 15 amino acids. DNA for the CDR3: TGTGCCAGCAGTTTCAGGGGACAGACAAACACTGGAGCTTTCTTT. This codes for CASSFRGQTNTGAFF.

This clonotype was seen a single time. A read error may be the cause here, since a much bigger clone is one base away. The chain employs TRBV20-1 and TRBJ2-1, with a possible D match to TRBD2 (5 bases). This CDR3 is built from 15 residues. Germline CDR1 DFQATT, CDR2 SNEGSKA (reference sequence). The CDR3 region has the DNA TGCAGTGCCGAACTAGGGTCAAGCTCCTACAATGAGCGGTTCTTC. Residues: CSAELGSSSYNERFF.

This clonotype was seen ten or more times. The rearrangement links TRBV27 to TRBJ1-5; 8 bases map to TRBD1. Germline V gene lookup returns CDR1 MNHEY and CDR2 SMNVEV (reference sequence). The CDR3 runs 15 residues. V gave up 6 bases and J gave up 3 bases; unmatched junction bases: 7. CDR3 residues: CASRRTGTTNQPQHF. The CDR3 nucleotides read TGTGCCAGCAGGAGGACAGGGACTACCAATCAGCCCCAGCATTTT.

This clonotype has a count of ten or more. This chain uses TRBV6-2 or TRBV6-3 with TRBJ2-5, with TRBD2 matching 8 bases. The CDR3 totals 15 residues. CDR1 and CDR2 from the germline V gene are MNHEY and SVGEGT. The J segment lost 5 bases and the V segment lost 4 bases, leaving 9 bases of the junction unmatched. For the CDR3, the DNA is TGTGCCAGCAGTTGGTTAGCGGGGCTTGGGGAGACCCAGTACTTC. Its protein is CASSWLAGLGETQYF.

This clonotype was detected a few times. The CDR3 region has the DNA TGTGCCAGCAGTGCCGGTGGGGCACAGTATCAGCCCCAGCATTTT. It is translated as CASSAGGAQYQPQHF. The V and J genes are TRBV2 and TRBJ1-5, with D possibly matching TRBD1 (5 bases). The CDR3 has 15 residues. Trimming removed 4 bases from V and 5 bases from J, with 15 bases in between. The germline gives CDR1 SNHLY, CDR2 FYNNEI.

This chain uses TRBV5-1 with TRBJ2-3; TRBD1 is a possible D gene (7 bases). Germline loops: CDR1 SGHRS, CDR2 YFSETQ. The CDR3 consists of 16 residues. V dropped 4 bases and J dropped 0 bases, with 15 bases sitting between them. The CDR3 region has the DNA TGCGCCAGCAGCAGGGGGGACAGTCTTAGCACAGATACGCAGTATTTT. Amino acid sequence: CASSRGDSLSTDTQYF. Full variable domain (remainder filled in from reference TRBV5-1 and TRBJ2-3): KAGVTQTPRYLIKTRGQQVTLSCSPISGHRSVSWYQQTPGQGLQFLFEYFSETQRNKGNFPGRFSGRQFSNSRSEMNVSTLELGDSALYLCASSRGDSLSTDTQYFGPGTRLTVL.

This clonotype was picked up many times. V is TRBV20-1 and J is TRBJ2-1; no definite D call. The CDR3 covers 15 residues. The V and J ends lost 6 bases and 2 bases respectively, with 17 bases between them. Per germline, CDR1 DFQATT and CDR2 SNEGSKA (reference sequence). For the CDR3, the DNA is TGCAGTGCGAATAATCACCCCGGCGCCTACAATGAGCAGTTCTTC. This encodes CSANNHPGAYNEQFF.

Many counts were recorded for this clonotype. The gene calls are TRBV27 and TRBJ2-1; a weak D match, TRBD1 (6 bases). CDR1 and CDR2 from the germline V gene are MNHEY and SMNVEV (reference sequence). The CDR3 is 15 amino acids. Trimming cost V 6 bases and J 0 bases, with 12 bases left between them. This CDR3 reads CASRTTGSSYNEQFF. CDR3 DNA: TGTGCCAGCAGGACCACAGGGAGCTCCTACAATGAGCAGTTCTTC.

In regard to this clonotype: At one end, the junction sequence differs from germline, possibly due to a read error. J is TRBJ2-7 and V is TRBV20-1; D uncertain. The CDR3 is 13 residues long. CDR1 and CDR2 (germline): DFQATT, SNEGSKA (reference sequence). The CDR3 loop is CSARENSLYEQYF. CDR3 in DNA: TGCAGTGCTCGAGAGAATTCCCTCTACGAGCAGTACTTC.

A few counts support this clonotype. CDR3 coding DNA: TGCAGTGCAGGGACTAGCGGCCCCTACGAGCAGTACTTC. This encodes CSAGTSGPYEQYF. The chain links TRBV20-1 to TRBJ2-7, with 11 positions matching TRBD2. Trimming at V came to 6 bases and at J to 2 bases, leaving 3 bases not matched to a gene. This CDR3 contains 13 residues. Germline CDR1 DFQATT, CDR2 SNEGSKA (reference sequence).

This clonotype was counted many times. The J gene is TRBJ2-3, the V gene TRBV20-1; the match to TRBD1 covers 7 bases. The V segment lost 5 bases and the J segment 0 bases; nucleotides outside the gene matches: 5. Germline lookup yields CDR1 DFQATT and CDR2 SNEGSKA (reference sequence). The CDR3 spans 14 residues. CDR3 nucleotide sequence: TGCAGTGCTGGGACAGCCACTAGCACAGATACGCAGTATTTT. This codes for CSAGTATSTDTQYF.

In the case of this clonotype: A single base separates this from a much larger clone, so it may be a read error. The genes are TRBV6-1 and TRBJ1-1, with unresolved D. CDR1 and CDR2 (germline): MNHNS, SASEGT. Trimming pared 8 bases from V and 5 bases from J, leaving 12 bases between. CDR3 length equals 12 residues. In DNA, the CDR3 is TGTGCCAGCGGGCGGGAAGGGACTGAAGCTTTCTTT. This codes for CASGREGTEAFF.

The V gene is TRBV3-1, the J gene TRBJ2-5; D tentatively reads TRBD1 or TRBD2 (5 bases each). V dropped 2 bases and J dropped 4 bases, with 17 bases sitting between them. CDR1 and CDR2 from the germline V gene are LGHDT and YNNKEL (reference sequence). The CDR3 runs 16 residues. The CDR3 here is CASSQRSPQRGETQYF. CDR3 nucleotide sequence: TGTGCCAGCAGCCAAAGGTCTCCACAGAGGGGAGAGACCCAGTACTTC.

Of note for this clonotype: A much bigger clone sits one base away, suggesting this may be a read error. The V and J genes are TRBV18 and TRBJ1-1; unclear D gene. The CDR3 loop spans 13 amino acids. Trimming took off 3 bases at V and 7 bases at J, with 12 bases between the two ends. Germline V lookup: CDR1 KGHSH, CDR2 LQKENI. CDR3 nucleotides: TGTGCCAGCTCACCCCAGGCGAGATATGAAGCTTTCTTT. Encoded protein: CASSPQARYEAFF.

At least ten counts were recorded for this clonotype. The V and J genes are TRBV20-1 and TRBJ1-1; D remains ambiguous. This CDR3 is 14 amino acids long. The germline gives CDR1 DFQATT, CDR2 SNEGSKA (reference sequence). With 1 base removed from V and 1 base from J, the gap between germline ends came to 10 bases. The chain's CDR3 is CSARVGGRNTEAFF. The CDR3 nucleotides are TGCAGTGCTAGAGTAGGTGGTCGGAACACTGAAGCTTTCTTT.

The V call is TRBV24-1, the J call TRBJ2-7, with 10 bases identical to TRBD1. The CDR3 runs to 16 residues. Losses at the gene ends were 2 bases for V and 6 bases for J; bases not matched to a gene: 9. Germline CDR1 is KGHDR and CDR2 is SFDVKD. The CDR3 protein is CATSDYRDRGRSEQYF. CDR3 DNA: TGTGCCACCAGTGATTACCGGGACAGGGGTCGGAGCGAGCAGTACTTC.

The sample holds many counts of this clonotype. The V and J genes are TRBV20-1 and TRBJ2-3, with unresolved D. The CDR3 has 12 amino acids. Trimming pared 5 bases from V and 7 bases from J, leaving 13 bases between. In germline, CDR1 is DFQATT, CDR2 SNEGSKA (reference sequence). DNA of the CDR3: TGCAGTGCTTCGAGACTGGAGAATACGCAGTATTTT. Its protein is CSASRLENTQYF.

The rearrangement links TRBV12-3 or TRBV12-4 to TRBJ2-2, with TRBD2 identical over 8 bases. This CDR3 region has 18 residues. After removal of 1 base from V and 0 bases from J, the junction contained 7 bases not matched to a gene. This CDR3 reads CASSLVLGGGSNTGELFF. The CDR3, as DNA: TGTGCCAGCAGTTTAGTGCTCGGGGGGGGCTCGAACACCGGGGAGCTGTTTTTT.

Note on this clonotype: An end of the junction does not agree with germline; a read error may underlie this. DNA for the CDR3: TGTGCCAGCAGTTACCCGGGACTAGCGGGACGAAACGCCGGGGAGCTGCTTTTT. Residues: CASSYPGLAGRNAGELLF. The chain couples TRBV6-2 or TRBV6-3 to TRBJ2-2, with 13 bases lining up with TRBD2. The CDR3 contains 18 residues. Germline V gene sequence: CDR1 MNHEY, CDR2 SVGEGT.